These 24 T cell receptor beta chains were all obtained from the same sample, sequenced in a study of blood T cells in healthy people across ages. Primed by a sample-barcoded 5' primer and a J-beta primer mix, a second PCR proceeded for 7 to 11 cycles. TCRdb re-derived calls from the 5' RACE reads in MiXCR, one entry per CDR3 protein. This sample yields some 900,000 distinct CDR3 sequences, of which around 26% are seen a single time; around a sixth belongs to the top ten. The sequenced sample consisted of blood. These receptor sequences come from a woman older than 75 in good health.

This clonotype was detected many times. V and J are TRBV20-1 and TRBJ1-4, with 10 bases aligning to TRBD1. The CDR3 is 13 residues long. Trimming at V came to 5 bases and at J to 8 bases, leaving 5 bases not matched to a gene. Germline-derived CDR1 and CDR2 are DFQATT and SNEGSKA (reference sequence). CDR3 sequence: CSALDRGREKLFF. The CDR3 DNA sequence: TGCAGTGCTCTGGACAGGGGGAGGGAAAAACTGTTTTTT.

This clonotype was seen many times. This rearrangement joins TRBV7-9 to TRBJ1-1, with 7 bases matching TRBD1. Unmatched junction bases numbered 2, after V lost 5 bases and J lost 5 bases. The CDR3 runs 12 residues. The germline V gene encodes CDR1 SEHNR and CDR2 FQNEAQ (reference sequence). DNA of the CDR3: TGTGCCAGCAGCCCGACAGGGACTGAAGCTTTCTTT. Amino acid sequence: CASSPTGTEAFF. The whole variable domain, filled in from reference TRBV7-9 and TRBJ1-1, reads DTGVSQNPRHKITKRGQNVTFRCDPISEHNRLYWYRQTLGQGPEFLTYFQNEAQLEKSRLLSDRFSAERPKGSFSTLEIQRTEQGDSAMYLCASSPTGTEAFFGQGTRLTVV.

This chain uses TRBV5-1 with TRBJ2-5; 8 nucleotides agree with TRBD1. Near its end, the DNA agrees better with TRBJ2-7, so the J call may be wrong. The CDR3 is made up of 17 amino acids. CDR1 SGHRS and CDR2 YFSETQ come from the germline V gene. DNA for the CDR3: TGCGCCAGCAGCTTGGGCCCGGTAGAGACAGGGGTCTACGAGCAGTACTTC. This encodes CASSLGPVETGVYEQYF.

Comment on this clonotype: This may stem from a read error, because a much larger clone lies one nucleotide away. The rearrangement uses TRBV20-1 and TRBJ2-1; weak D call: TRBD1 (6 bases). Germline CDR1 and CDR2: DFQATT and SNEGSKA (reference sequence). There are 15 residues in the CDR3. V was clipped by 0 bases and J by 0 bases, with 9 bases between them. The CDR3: CSARDPGVSYNEQFF. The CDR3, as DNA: TGCAGTGCTAGAGATCCAGGGGTCTCCTACAATGAGCAGTTCTTC.

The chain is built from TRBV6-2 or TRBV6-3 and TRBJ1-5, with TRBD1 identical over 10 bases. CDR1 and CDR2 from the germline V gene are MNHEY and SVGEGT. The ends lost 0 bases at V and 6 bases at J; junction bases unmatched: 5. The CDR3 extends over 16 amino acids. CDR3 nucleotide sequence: TGTGCCAGCAGTTACTCGATGACAGGGGGCTTTCAGCCCCAGCATTTT. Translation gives CASSYSMTGGFQPQHF.

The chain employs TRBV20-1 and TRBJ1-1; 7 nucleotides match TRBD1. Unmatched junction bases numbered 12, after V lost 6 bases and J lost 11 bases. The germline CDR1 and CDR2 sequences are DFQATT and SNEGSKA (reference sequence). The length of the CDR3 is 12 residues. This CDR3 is CSAHRGSKGAFF. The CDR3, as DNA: TGCAGTGCCCACAGGGGCTCTAAAGGGGCTTTCTTT.

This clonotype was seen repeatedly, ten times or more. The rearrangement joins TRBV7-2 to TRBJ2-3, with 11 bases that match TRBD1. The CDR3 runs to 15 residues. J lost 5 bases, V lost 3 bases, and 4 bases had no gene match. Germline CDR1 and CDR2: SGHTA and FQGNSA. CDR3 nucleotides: TGTGCCAGCAGCTTCGGACAGGGGGCTATAGATACGCAGTATTTT. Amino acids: CASSFGQGAIDTQYF. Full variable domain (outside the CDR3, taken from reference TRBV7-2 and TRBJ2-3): GAGVSQSPSNKVTEKGKDVELRCDPISGHTALYWYRQSLGQGLEFLIYFQGNSAPDKSGLPSDRFSAERTGGSVSTLTIQRTQQEDSAVYLCASSFGQGAIDTQYFGPGTRLTVL.

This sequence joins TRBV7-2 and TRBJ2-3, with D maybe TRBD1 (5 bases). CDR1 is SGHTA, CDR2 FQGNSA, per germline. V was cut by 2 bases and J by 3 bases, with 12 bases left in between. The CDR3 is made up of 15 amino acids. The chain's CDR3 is CASSLQGIVTDTQYF. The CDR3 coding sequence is TGTGCCAGCAGCTTACAGGGAATAGTAACAGATACGCAGTATTTT. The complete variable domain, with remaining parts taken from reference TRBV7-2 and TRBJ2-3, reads GAGVSQSPSNKVTEKGKDVELRCDPISGHTALYWYRQSLGQGLEFLIYFQGNSAPDKSGLPSDRFSAERTGGSVSTLTIQRTQQEDSAVYLCASSLQGIVTDTQYFGPGTRLTVL.

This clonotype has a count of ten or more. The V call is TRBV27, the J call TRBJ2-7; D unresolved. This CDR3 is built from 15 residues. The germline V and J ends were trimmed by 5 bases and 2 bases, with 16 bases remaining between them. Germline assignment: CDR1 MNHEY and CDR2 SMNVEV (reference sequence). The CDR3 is CASSPRHLEAYEQYF. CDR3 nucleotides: TGTGCCAGCAGTCCGCGACACCTAGAAGCCTACGAGCAGTACTTC.

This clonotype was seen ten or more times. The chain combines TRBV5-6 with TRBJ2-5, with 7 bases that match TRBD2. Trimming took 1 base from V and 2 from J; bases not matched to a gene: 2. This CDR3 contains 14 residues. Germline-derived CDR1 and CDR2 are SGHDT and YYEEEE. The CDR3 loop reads CASSLREGQETQYF. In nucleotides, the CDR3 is TGTGCCAGCAGCTTGAGGGAGGGACAAGAGACCCAGTACTTC.

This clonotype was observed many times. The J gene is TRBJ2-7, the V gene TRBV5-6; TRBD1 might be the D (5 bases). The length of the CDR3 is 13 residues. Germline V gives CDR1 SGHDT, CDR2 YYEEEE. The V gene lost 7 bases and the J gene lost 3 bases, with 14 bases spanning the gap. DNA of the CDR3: TGTGCCAGCTCGAAGACAGATTACTACGAGCAGTACTTC. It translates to CASSKTDYYEQYF.

CDR3: CASRTPAGGLFNEQFF. In nucleotides, the CDR3 is TGTGCCAGCAGGACCCCCGCGGGGGGGCTGTTTAATGAGCAGTTCTTC. The rearrangement links TRBV6-2 or TRBV6-3 to TRBJ2-1; 9 bases fit TRBD2. The trim removed 6 bases at V and 7 bases at J, leaving 13 bases unmatched. CDR1 and CDR2 from the germline V gene are MNHEY and SVGEGT. This CDR3 has 16 amino acids.

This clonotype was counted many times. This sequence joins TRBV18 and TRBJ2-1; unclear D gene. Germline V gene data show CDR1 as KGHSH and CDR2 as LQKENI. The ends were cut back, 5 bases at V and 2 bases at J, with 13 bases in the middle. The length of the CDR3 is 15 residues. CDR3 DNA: TGTGCCAGCTCAACAATAGCCTATCCCTACAATGAGCAGTTCTTC. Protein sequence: CASSTIAYPYNEQFF.

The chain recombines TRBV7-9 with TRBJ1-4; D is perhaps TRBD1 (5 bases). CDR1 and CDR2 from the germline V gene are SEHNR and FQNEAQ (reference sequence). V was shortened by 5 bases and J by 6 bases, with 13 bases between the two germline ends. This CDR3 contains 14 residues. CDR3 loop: CASSQRGGDEKLFF. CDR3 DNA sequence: TGTGCCAGCAGCCAGAGGGGAGGCGATGAAAAACTGTTTTTT.

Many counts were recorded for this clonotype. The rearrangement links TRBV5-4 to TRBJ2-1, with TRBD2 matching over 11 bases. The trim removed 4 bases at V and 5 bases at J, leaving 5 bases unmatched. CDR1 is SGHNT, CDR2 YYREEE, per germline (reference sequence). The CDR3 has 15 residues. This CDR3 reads CASSPRSGGDNEQFF. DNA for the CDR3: TGTGCCAGCAGCCCCCGTAGCGGGGGGGACAATGAGCAGTTCTTC. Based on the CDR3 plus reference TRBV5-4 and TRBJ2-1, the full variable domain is ETGVTQSPTHLIKTRGQQVTLRCSSQSGHNTVSWYQQALGQGPQFIFQYYREEENGRGNFPPRFSGLQFPNYSSELNVNALELDDSALYLCASSPRSGGDNEQFFGPGTRLTVL.

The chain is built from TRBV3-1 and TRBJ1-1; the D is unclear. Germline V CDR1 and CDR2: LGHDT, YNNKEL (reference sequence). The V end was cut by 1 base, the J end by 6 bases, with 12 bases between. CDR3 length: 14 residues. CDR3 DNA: TGTGCCAGCAGCCAAGGGTTATCAGAATCTGAAGCTTTCTTT. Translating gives CASSQGLSESEAFF.

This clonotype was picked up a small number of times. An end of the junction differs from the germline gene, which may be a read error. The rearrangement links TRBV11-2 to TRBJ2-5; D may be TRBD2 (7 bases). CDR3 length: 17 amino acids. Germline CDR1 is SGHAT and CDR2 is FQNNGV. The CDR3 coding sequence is TGTGTCAGCAGCAAAAACTTCCGGGGGGCTGGTCAAGAGACCCAGTACTTC. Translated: CVSSKNFRGAGQETQYF.

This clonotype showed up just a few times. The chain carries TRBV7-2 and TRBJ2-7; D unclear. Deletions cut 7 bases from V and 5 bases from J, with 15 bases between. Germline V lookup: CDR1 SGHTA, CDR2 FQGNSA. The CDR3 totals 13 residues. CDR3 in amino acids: CASTPFSSNEQYF. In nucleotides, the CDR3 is TGTGCCAGCACCCCATTCTCATCGAACGAGCAGTACTTC.

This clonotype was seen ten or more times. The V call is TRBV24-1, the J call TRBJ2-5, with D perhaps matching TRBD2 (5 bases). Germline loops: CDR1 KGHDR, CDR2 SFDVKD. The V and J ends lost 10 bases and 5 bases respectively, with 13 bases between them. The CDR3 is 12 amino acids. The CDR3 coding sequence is TGTGCCACTTCCGAGGGAGTGGAGACCCAGTACTTC. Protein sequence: CATSEGVETQYF.

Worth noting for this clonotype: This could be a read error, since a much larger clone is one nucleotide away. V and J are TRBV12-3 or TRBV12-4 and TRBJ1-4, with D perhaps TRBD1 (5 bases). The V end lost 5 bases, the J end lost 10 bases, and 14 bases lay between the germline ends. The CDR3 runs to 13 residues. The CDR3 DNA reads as TGTGCCAGCAGTCTACAGAGCGGGGGAAAACTGTTTTTT. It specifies CASSLQSGGKLFF.

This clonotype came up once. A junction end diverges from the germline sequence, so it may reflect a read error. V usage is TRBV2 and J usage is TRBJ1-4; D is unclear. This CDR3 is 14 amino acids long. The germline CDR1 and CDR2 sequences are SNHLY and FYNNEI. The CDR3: CASSDRLSNEKRFF. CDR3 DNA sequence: TGTGCCAGCAGTGACCGATTATCAAATGAAAAACGGTTTTTT. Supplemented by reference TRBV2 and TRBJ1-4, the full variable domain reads EPEVTQTPSHQVTQMGQEVILRCVPISNHLYFYWYRQILGQKVEFLVSFYNNEISEKSEIFDDQFSVERPDGSNFTLKIRSTKLEDSAMYFCASSDRLSNEKRFFGSGTQLSVL.

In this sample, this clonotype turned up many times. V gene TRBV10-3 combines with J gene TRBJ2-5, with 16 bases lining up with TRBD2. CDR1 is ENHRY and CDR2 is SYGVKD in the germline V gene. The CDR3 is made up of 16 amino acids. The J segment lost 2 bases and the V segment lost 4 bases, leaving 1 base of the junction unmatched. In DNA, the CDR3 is TGTGCCATCAGTGCGGGACTAGCGGGGGGGCAAGAGACCCAGTACTTC. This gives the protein CAISAGLAGGQETQYF.

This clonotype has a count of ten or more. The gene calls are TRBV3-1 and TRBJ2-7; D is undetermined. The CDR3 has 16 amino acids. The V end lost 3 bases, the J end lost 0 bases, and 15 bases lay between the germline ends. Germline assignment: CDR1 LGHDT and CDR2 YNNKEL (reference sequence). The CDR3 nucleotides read TGTGCCAGCAGCCAGGGCACTGGATACAGCTCCTACGAGCAGTACTTC. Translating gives CASSQGTGYSSYEQYF.

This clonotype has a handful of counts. The CDR3 is CASSFLYSGANVLTF. The CDR3 region has the DNA TGTGCCAGCAGCTTTTTATACTCTGGGGCCAACGTCCTGACTTTC. V is TRBV11-2 and J is TRBJ2-6; D is unresolved. Trimming stripped 3 bases from V and 0 bases from J, with 6 bases between. This CDR3 comprises 15 residues. Germline-derived CDR1 and CDR2 are SGHAT and FQNNGV.